Detailed here is one T cell receptor (beta chain). The antigen is unknown. Both 60 Vbeta primers and 13 Jbeta primers went into the PCR. The method was immunoSEQ multiplex PCR; TCRdb's version includes in-frame clones alone and lacks a portion of them. The table includes roughly 190,000 clones, around three quarters detected once. The data are from a study of cytomegalovirus exposure and HLA in healthy donors. Study-level findings and limits: Exclusion as indistinguishable affected some V segments, including TRBV6-2 and TRBV6-3.

When sampled, the donors appeared nominally healthy, though they likely had unrecorded immune exposures. This CDR3 is 15 amino acids long. Trimming stripped 6 bases from V and 7 bases from J, with 21 bases between. The germline V gene encodes CDR1 MDHEN and CDR2 SYDVKM. This chain joins TRBV28 and TRBJ1-2; possibly TRBD1 for D (5 bases). This TCR came from a woman aged 45 to 65 in good health and CMV-seronegative. Input material: PBMCs. The CDR3 region has the DNA TGTGCCAGCAGCTCCTCTGGCGGGGGTCTCGGTGGCTACACCTTC. This codes for CASSSSGGGLGGYTF.